The clone carrying this TCR beta chain appeared many times. The sample's time point: pre-sensitization, week 0. Treatment in this sample: therapeutic diphenylcyclopropenone sensitization with weekly scalp DPC. These data are taken from a study of human T cells and chemical hapten exposure. The overall study: Per-sample TCR yield variability stemmed mainly from small pooled library volume differences.

TCRdb itself ran the RACE reads through MiXCR, one entry per CDR3 protein. In the table there are some 60,000 distinct CDR3 sequences, around 11% of which are singletons. The CDR3 runs to 13 residues. V lost 1 base, J lost 5 bases, and 8 bases lay in between. Germline-derived CDR1 and CDR2 are SEHNR and FQNEAQ (reference sequence). The TCR originated in a woman aged 40-49 years with alopecia areata. Some clones in this sample may be carry-over from other donors' samples. The rearrangement joins TRBV7-9 to TRBJ1-1; D unresolved. The sequenced sample was whole blood, obtained in connection with sensitization to the hapten diphenylcyclopropenone (DPC). CDR3 nucleotide sequence: TGTGCCAGCAGCTTAGGGGCCACAACTGAAGCTTTCTTT. Amino acid sequence: CASSLGATTEAFF.